The clone carrying this T cell receptor beta chain was seen more than once but under ten times. The data derive from a study of T cells in Graves' hyperthyroidism and ophthalmopathy. Amplification targeted TCR beta CDR3 regions from RNA transcripts. The HTBI primer set was used in a first-round RT-PCR of the TCR CDR3. TCRdb re-called the multiplex PCR reads with MiXCR, one entry per CDR3 protein. The profile covers about 360,000 distinct CDR3 sequences, with 13% appearing a single time and roughly 20% taken by the ten largest. CDR1 MGHRA and CDR2 YSYEKL come from the germline V gene. The CDR3 extends over 16 amino acids. V lost 4 bases, J lost 7 bases, and 3 bases stayed unmatched.

The rearrangement links TRBV4-1 to TRBJ2-2, with 16 bases aligning to TRBD2. This receptor was obtained from a man aged 25 to 40 with Graves' hyperthyroidism that later progressed to Graves' ophthalmopathy. Sequenced: blood. CDR3 nucleotide sequence: TGCGCCAGCAGCCTGGGGACTAGCGGGGGGGACGGGGAGCTGTTTTTT. It codes for CASSLGTSGGDGELFF.